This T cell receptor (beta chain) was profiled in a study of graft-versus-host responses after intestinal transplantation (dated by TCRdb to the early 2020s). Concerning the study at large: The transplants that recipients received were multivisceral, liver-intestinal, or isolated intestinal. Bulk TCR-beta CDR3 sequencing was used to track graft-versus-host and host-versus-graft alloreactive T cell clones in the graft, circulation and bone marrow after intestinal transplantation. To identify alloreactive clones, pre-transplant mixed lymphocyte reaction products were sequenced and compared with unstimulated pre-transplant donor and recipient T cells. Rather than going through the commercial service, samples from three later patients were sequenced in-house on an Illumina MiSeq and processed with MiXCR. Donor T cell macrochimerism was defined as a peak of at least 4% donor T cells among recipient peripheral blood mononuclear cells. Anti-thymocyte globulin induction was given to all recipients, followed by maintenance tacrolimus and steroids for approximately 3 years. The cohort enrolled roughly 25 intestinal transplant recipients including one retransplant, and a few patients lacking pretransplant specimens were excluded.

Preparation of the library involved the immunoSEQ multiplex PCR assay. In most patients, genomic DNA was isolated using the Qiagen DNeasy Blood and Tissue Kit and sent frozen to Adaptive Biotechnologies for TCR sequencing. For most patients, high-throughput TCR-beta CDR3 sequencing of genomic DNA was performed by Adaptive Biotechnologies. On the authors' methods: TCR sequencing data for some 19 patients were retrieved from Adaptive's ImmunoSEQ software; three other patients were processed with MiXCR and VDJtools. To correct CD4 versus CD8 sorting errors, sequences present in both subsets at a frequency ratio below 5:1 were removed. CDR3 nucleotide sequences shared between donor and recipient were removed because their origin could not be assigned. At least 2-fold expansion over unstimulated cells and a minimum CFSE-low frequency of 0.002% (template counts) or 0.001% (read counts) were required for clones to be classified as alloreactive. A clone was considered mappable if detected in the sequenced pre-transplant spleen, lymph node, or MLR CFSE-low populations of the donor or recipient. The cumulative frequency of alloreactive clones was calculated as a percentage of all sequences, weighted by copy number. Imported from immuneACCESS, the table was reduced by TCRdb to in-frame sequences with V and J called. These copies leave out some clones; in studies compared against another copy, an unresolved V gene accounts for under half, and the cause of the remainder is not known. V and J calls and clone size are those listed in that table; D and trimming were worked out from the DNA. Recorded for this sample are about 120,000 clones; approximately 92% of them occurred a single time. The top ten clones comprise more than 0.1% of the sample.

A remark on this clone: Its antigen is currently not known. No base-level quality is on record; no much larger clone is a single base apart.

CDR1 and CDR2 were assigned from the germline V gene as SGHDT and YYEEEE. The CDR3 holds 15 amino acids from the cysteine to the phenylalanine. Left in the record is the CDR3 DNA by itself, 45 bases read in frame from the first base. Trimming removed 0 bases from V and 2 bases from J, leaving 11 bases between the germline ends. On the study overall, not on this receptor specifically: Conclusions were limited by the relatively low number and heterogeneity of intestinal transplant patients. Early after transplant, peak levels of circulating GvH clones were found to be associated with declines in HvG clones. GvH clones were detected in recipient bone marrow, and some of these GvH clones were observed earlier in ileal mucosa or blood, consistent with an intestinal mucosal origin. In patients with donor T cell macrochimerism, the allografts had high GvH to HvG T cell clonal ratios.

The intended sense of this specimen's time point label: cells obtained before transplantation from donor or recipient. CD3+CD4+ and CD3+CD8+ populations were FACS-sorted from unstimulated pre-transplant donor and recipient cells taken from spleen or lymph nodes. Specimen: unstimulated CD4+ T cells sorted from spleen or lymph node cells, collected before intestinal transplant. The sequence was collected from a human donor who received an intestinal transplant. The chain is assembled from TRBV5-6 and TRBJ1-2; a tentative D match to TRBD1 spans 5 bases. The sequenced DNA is TGTGCCAGCAGCTTGGAGACTGGGGGAAACTATGGCTACACCTTC. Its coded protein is CASSLETGGNYGYTF.